The next 21 T cell receptor beta chains were all read from a single sample in a study of shared clonotypes between healthy human individuals (dated by TCRdb to the early 2020s). Receptors were amplified or captured by the immunoSEQ multiplex PCR assay. Drawn from immuneACCESS, this table holds only the in-frame rearrangements with V and J called that TCRdb kept. Clones are partly lost; checked studies trace under half to an unresolved V gene and leave the rest unexplained. In this sample the table shows 2 million to 2.5 million clones, roughly 95% of which occur a single time. The ten largest clones take up 1.1% of the sample. CD8 naive samples consisted of CD45RO-negative cells that were positively selected for CCR7, yielding a CD45RA+CCR7+ population without TemRA cells. Sequencing was carried out using naive CD8+ T cells sorted from blood. The sample's cell subset or site label is to be understood as: CD45RA+CCR7+. The receptors shown here come from a man in his late teens or twenties in good health.

The chain has TRBV9 and TRBJ2-5, with no clear D. Germline assignment: CDR1 SGDLS and CDR2 YYNGEE. With 3 bases removed from V and 5 bases from J, the gap between germline ends came to 14 bases. This CDR3 has 14 residues. CDR3 sequence: CASSDPREVETQYF. CDR3 nucleotide sequence: TGTGCCAGCAGCGACCCCAGAGAAGTGGAGACCCAGTACTTC.

Worth noting for this clone: This sequence may be a read error, since a much larger clone differs from it by one base. Other DNA sequences in the same sample also yield this CDR3. This chain links TRBV5-6 with TRBJ2-7; no clear D gene. The V gene lost 0 bases and the J gene lost 6 bases, with 4 bases spanning the gap. This CDR3 is built from 11 residues. From germline, CDR1 is SGHDT and CDR2 YYEEEE. The CDR3 DNA is TGTGCCAGCAGCTTGGCCTCCGAGCAGTACTTC. Translated: CASSLASEQYF. Full variable domain (outside the CDR3, taken from reference TRBV5-6 and TRBJ2-7): DAGVTQSPTHLIKTRGQQVTLRCSPKSGHDTVSWYQQALGQGPQFIFQYYEEEERQRGNFPDRFSGHQFPNYSSELNVNALLLGDSALYLCASSLASEQYFGPGTRLTVT.

The V gene is TRBV7-9, the J gene TRBJ1-5; D is unclear. V lost 10 bases and J 5 bases, leaving 15 bases between the germline ends. Germline V gene sequence: CDR1 SEHNR, CDR2 FQNEAQ (reference sequence). The CDR3 consists of 13 residues. The chain's CDR3 is CATSTSPDQPQHF. The CDR3 bases are TGTGCCACCTCGACAAGTCCGGATCAGCCCCAGCATTTT.

The V and J genes are TRBV5-1 and TRBJ2-6, with D perhaps being TRBD1 or TRBD2 (5 bases each). V was trimmed by 8 bases and J by 0 bases, leaving 18 bases between them. The V gene's germline CDR1 is SGHRS and CDR2 YFSETQ. This CDR3 region has 17 residues. DNA for the CDR3: TGCGCCAGTGGGACCGTCTATACACCCTCTGGGGCCAACGTCCTGACTTTC. This sequence encodes CASGTVYTPSGANVLTF.

This chain links TRBV21-1 with TRBJ2-7. TRBV21-1 is tagged as a pseudogene. This CDR3 is built from 14 residues. The CDR3 is CASSPRGTCYEQYF. CDR3 in DNA: TGTGCCAGCAGCCCCCGGGGCACCTGCTACGAGCAGTACTTC.

The chain links TRBV5-6 to TRBJ2-1; D may be TRBD1 (5 bases). This CDR3 has 14 residues. V was pared by 6 bases and J by 1 base, with 11 bases between. In germline, CDR1 is SGHDT, CDR2 YYEEEE. The CDR3 sequence: CASTDSLSYNEQFF. Here the CDR3 DNA reads TGTGCCAGCACCGACAGCTTATCCTACAATGAGCAGTTCTTC. Variable domain in full (rest from reference TRBV5-6 and TRBJ2-1): DAGVTQSPTHLIKTRGQQVTLRCSPKSGHDTVSWYQQALGQGPQFIFQYYEEEERQRGNFPDRFSGHQFPNYSSELNVNALLLGDSALYLCASTDSLSYNEQFFGPGTRLTVL.

The chain combines TRBV4-1 with TRBJ2-7; D is undetermined. The V and J ends lost 1 base and 0 bases respectively, with 10 bases between them. The CDR3 is 15 residues long. The germline CDR1 and CDR2 sequences are MGHRA and YSYEKL. The CDR3 coding sequence is TGCGCCAGCAGCCAAGTGACGGAGAGCTCCTACGAGCAGTACTTC. Protein product: CASSQVTESSYEQYF.

In its sample, this clone was seen once. This chain joins TRBV27 and TRBJ2-7; D is possibly TRBD2 (6 bases). The CDR3 loop spans 16 amino acids. Trimming shortened V by 5 bases and J by 4 bases, and 21 bases separated the two germline ends. Germline values: CDR1 MNHEY, CDR2 SMNVEV (reference sequence). CDR3 region: CASSPVVVSGIYEQYF. The CDR3, as DNA: TGTGCCAGCAGTCCCGTTGTCGTTAGCGGTATTTACGAGCAGTACTTC.

The genes are TRBV2 and TRBJ2-2, with D possibly matching TRBD1 (6 bases). V lost 4 bases to trimming and J lost 7 bases, with 13 bases between them. Per the germline V gene, CDR1 is SNHLY and CDR2 is FYNNEI. The CDR3 runs to 14 residues. CDR3 in amino acids: CASSGTAGDGELFF. The DNA of the CDR3 is TGTGCCAGCAGTGGGACAGCAGGAGACGGGGAGCTGTTTTTT.

The V gene is TRBV19, the J gene TRBJ2-7; TRBD1 agrees at 8 bases. CDR1 and CDR2 (germline): LNHDA, SQIVND (reference sequence). The CDR3 spans 13 residues. V gave up 5 bases and J gave up 5 bases; unmatched junction bases: 5. The CDR3 loop reads CASSFGQGDEQYF. The CDR3 DNA reads TGTGCCAGTAGTTTCGGACAGGGTGACGAGCAGTACTTC.

The chain recombines TRBV27 with TRBJ2-7; D gene uncertain. The CDR3 totals 11 residues. V shed 2 bases and J shed 6 bases, with 5 bases lying between them. Germline V gene data show CDR1 as MNHEY and CDR2 as SMNVEV (reference sequence). CDR3 bases: TGTGCCAGCAGTTTAATGCGCGAGCAGTACTTC. Encoded protein: CASSLMREQYF.

This clone has a single count. The chain employs TRBV19 and TRBJ1-1; 7 nucleotides align to TRBD1. Germline-derived CDR1 and CDR2 are LNHDA and SQIVND (reference sequence). V lost 8 bases and J lost 8; bases outside the gene matches: 5. The CDR3 runs 11 residues. This chain's CDR3 is CASWETGEAFF. The CDR3 DNA reads TGTGCCAGTTGGGAGACAGGGGAAGCTTTCTTT.

The rearrangement joins TRBV6-5 to TRBJ2-1; the D gene is possibly TRBD1 (6 bases). Trimming removed 6 bases at V and 10 bases at J, with 22 bases between. The CDR3 consists of 15 residues. Germline V gene lookup returns CDR1 MNHEY and CDR2 SVGAGI. CDR3 region: CASSLWDNVRGEQFF. CDR3 DNA: TGTGCCAGCAGCCTTTGGGACAATGTGCGAGGGGAGCAGTTCTTC.

The chain recombines TRBV30 with TRBJ1-3; no clear D gene. Germline CDR1 and CDR2: GTSNPN and SVGIG (reference sequence). V was pared by 5 bases and J by 1 base, with 18 bases between. The CDR3 sequence is 16 residues long. CDR3 sequence: CAWDVGSLGSGNTIYF. CDR3 DNA sequence: TGTGCCTGGGATGTGGGGTCTCTGGGTTCTGGAAACACCATATATTTT.

This chain joins TRBV29-1 and TRBJ2-1; D is possibly TRBD1 (6 bases). Germline V lookup: CDR1 SQVTM, CDR2 ANQGSEA. V lost 6 bases and J 14 bases, leaving 26 bases between the germline ends. The CDR3 consists of 14 residues. CDR3 region: CSVAPTAGVRVEFF. In DNA, the CDR3 is TGCAGCGTAGCCCCGACGGCAGGGGTGCGGGTAGAGTTCTTC.

The V and J genes are TRBV4-1 and TRBJ2-7; D unresolved. V lost 1 base and J lost 4, with 8 bases in between. Germline V gene lookup returns CDR1 MGHRA and CDR2 YSYEKL. This CDR3 spans 13 amino acids. DNA for the CDR3: TGCGCCAGCAGCCAAGTAGGGCAGTACGAGCAGTACTTC. Translated, it gives CASSQVGQYEQYF.

The genes are TRBV28 and TRBJ2-1, with 15 bases identical to TRBD2. The junction had 7 bases not matched to a gene; V was cut back by 3 bases and J by 4 bases. Germline V gives CDR1 MDHEN, CDR2 SYDVKM. There are 18 residues in the CDR3. In nucleotides, the CDR3 is TGTGCCAGCAGTTTCCCTCGGACTAGCGGGGGGGATTACAATGAGCAGTTCTTC. Residues: CASSFPRTSGGDYNEQFF.

The chain joins TRBV5-4 to TRBJ2-1; possible D gene TRBD2, 6 bases. Germline V gene sequence: CDR1 SGHNT, CDR2 YYREEE (reference sequence). The V and J ends lost 4 bases and 2 bases respectively, with 13 bases between them. This CDR3 comprises 15 residues. CDR3 bases: TGTGCCAGCAGCGTCGGGACTGGAACCTACAATGAGCAGTTCTTC. It translates to CASSVGTGTYNEQFF.

The rearrangement links TRBV7-9 to TRBJ2-7; 14 bases agree with TRBD2. The V gene end was trimmed by 4 bases and the J gene end by 3 bases; junction bases not matched to a gene: 11. The CDR3 extends over 18 amino acids. Per germline, CDR1 SEHNR and CDR2 FQNEAQ (reference sequence). Here the CDR3 reads CASSWGLAGAPPGYEQYF. Written as DNA, the CDR3 is TGTGCCAGCAGCTGGGGACTAGCGGGGGCCCCACCGGGCTACGAGCAGTACTTC.

V is TRBV27 and J is TRBJ1-3; possible D gene TRBD1, 6 bases. CDR3 length: 15 residues. V was trimmed by 0 bases and J by 3 bases, leaving 9 bases between them. Per germline, CDR1 MNHEY and CDR2 SMNVEV (reference sequence). The CDR3 coding sequence is TGTGCCAGCAGTTTATCCGGGGGCGATGGAAACACCATATATTTT. It translates to CASSLSGGDGNTIYF.

V gene TRBV19 combines with J gene TRBJ2-7; tentative D call: TRBD2 (5 bases). Germline loops: CDR1 LNHDA, CDR2 SQIVND (reference sequence). The CDR3 extends over 11 amino acids. Trimming pared 5 bases from V and 3 bases from J, leaving 5 bases between. CDR3 protein: CASSDYYEQYF. CDR3 DNA: TGTGCCAGTAGTGACTACTACGAGCAGTACTTC.